One T cell receptor (beta chain) is described in this entry. In its sample, this clonotype was seen a few times. The specificity of this receptor is unknown. A read error may account for a junction end that differs from germline. The record originates from a study of T cells after yellow fever vaccination (dated by TCRdb to 2018 to 2020). About the full investigation: Libraries from fractions with low cell numbers were prepared with the SMART-Seq v4 Ultra Low Input RNA kit. To track T-cell clones before and after primary and booster YFV17D yellow fever vaccination, bulk TCR alpha and beta repertoires were sequenced longitudinally. The cohort comprised two healthy male donors, one aged 18 to 30 and one aged 30 to 40 years. Blood was collected at multiple timepoints before and after primary and secondary immunization, and bulk PBMC replicates and cell subsets were isolated. The paper as a whole reports these results and caveats: After the booster, most of the clones that had expanded following primary vaccination were detected again (roughly 97% of CD4 and around 90% of CD8), which suggests that memory was broadly maintained. Compared with the primary T-cell response, the secondary T-cell response was faster but weaker, reaching its peak on day 5 rather than on day 15. Because the study included only a couple of donors, the extent to which the findings can be generalized is limited. FACS-sorted repertoires could contain abundant contaminating clonotypes from the bulk population, so computational filtering was required. A small fraction of clonotypes showed up in both the CD4 and CD8 compartments, probably as a result of convergent recombination.

Including the terminal cysteine and phenylalanine, the CDR3 comprises 12 residues. The entry retains the CDR3 DNA only, 36 bases that are in frame from base 1. From a lookup of the germline V gene (reference sequence), CDR1 and CDR2 are GTSNPN and SVGIG. The sample's treatment or condition label, in plain terms: live attenuated yellow fever vaccine strain. A standard Ficoll-Paque protocol was used to isolate PBMCs from peripheral blood. Dynabeads CD4 and CD8 positive selection kits were used to isolate CD4 and CD8 T-cell fractions. TriZol was used to extract RNA from bulk PBMCs, from CD4 and CD8 fractions, and from dextramer-positive and dextramer-negative fractions. TCR cDNA was synthesized by 5'RACE template switching, which introduced a universal primer site and unique molecular identifiers. cDNA synthesis was primed from both the TCR alpha and TCR beta constant segments. Library amplification involved two PCR steps, and the second step added sample barcodes and sequencing adapters. Sequencing of libraries was done on Illumina HiSeq 2500 (2x100 bp) or NovaSeq (2x150 bp). The paper's processing steps were these. Reads were demultiplexed and collapsed into UMI consensus sequences with MIGEC, and V(D)J alignment was performed with MiXCR. Vaccine-responding clonotypes were defined with edgeR using replicate PBMC samples, requiring FDR below 0.01 and a log2 fold change above 5 up to day 15. Each bulk clonotype was labeled CD4 or CD8 based on which sequenced repertoire, CD4 or CD8, contained the clonotype at higher abundance. TCRdb reworked the public reads: Q25 trimming with fastp, MiXCR clone assembly, productive beta chains retained. CDR3 protein duplicates are merged, each entry listing the most common genes and DNA. It is TCRdb's table, rather than the study itself, that gives the V and J calls and clone size. This sample is represented by 200,000 to 300,000 distinct CDR3 sequences; 10% to 15% of them were singletons. Together, the top ten hold around 0.55% of the sample.

The source is a man younger than 40 who received the YFV17D yellow fever vaccine. This chain joins TRBV30 to TRBJ2-7; no D segment can be confidently identified. Sequences were derived from CD4+ T cells sorted from PBMCs, sampled 45 days after the yellow fever booster vaccination. The DNA sequence is given as TGTGCCTGGAGTGTACTCTCCCACGAGCAGTACTTC. It translates to CAWSVLSHEQYF.